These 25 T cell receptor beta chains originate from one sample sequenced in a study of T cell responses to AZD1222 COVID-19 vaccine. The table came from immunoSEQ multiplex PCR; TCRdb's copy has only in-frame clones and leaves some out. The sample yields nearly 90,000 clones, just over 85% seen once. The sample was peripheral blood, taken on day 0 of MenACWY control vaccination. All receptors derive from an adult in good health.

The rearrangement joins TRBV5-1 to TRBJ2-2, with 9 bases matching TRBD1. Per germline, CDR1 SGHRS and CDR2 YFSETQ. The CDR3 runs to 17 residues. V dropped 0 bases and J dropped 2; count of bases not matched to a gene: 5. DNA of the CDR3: TGCGCCAGCAGCTTGGGCACAGGGGGCTTAAACACCGGGGAGCTGTTTTTT. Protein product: CASSLGTGGLNTGELFF.

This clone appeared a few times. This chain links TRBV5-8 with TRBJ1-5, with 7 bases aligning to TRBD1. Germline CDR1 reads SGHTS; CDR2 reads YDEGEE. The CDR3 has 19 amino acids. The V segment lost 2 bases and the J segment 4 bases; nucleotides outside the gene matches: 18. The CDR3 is CASSFPRLNRDSHNQPQHF. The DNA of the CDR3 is TGTGCCAGCAGCTTCCCCCGACTAAACCGGGACAGTCATAATCAGCCCCAGCATTTT.

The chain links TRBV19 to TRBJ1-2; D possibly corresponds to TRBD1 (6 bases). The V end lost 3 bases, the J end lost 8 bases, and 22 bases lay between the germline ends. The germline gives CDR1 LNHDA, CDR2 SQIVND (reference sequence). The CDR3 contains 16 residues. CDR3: CASSIGGPGESLGYTF. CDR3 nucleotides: TGTGCCAGTAGTATCGGAGGTCCAGGGGAGTCCTTGGGCTACACCTTC.

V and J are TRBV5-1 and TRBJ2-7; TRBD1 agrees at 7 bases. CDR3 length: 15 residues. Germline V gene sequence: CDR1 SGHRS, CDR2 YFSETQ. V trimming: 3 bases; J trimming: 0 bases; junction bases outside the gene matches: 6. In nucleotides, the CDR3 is TGCGCCAGCAGCTCCACGGACAGGTACTCCTACGAGCAGTACTTC. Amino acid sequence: CASSSTDRYSYEQYF. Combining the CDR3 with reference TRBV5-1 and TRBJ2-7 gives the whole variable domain KAGVTQTPRYLIKTRGQQVTLSCSPISGHRSVSWYQQTPGQGLQFLFEYFSETQRNKGNFPGRFSGRQFSNSRSEMNVSTLELGDSALYLCASSSTDRYSYEQYFGPGTRLTVT.

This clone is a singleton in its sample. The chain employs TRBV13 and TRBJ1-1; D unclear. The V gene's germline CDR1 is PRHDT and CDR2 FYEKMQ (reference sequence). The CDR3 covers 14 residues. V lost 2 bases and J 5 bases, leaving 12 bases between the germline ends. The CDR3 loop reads CASSLTGLGTEAFF. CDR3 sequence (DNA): TGTGCCAGCAGCTTAACGGGCTTGGGGACTGAAGCTTTCTTT.

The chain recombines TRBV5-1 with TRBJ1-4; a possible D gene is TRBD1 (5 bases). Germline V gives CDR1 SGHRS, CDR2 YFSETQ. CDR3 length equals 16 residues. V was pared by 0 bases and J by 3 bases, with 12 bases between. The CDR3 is CASSLVGEGANEKLFF. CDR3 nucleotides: TGCGCCAGCAGCTTGGTCGGGGAAGGGGCTAATGAAAAACTGTTTTTT.

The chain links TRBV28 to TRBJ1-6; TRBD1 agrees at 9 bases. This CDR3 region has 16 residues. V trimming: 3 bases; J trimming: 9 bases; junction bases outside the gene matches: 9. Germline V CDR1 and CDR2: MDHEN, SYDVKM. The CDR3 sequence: CASSFPGQGITSPLHF. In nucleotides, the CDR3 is TGTGCCAGCAGTTTTCCGGGACAGGGCATAACTTCACCCCTCCACTTT.

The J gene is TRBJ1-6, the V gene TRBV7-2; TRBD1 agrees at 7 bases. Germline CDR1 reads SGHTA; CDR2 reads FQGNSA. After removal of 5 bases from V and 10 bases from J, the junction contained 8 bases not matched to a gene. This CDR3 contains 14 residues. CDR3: CASSTDRNLSPLHF. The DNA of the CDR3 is TGTGCCAGCAGCACGGACAGGAATCTATCACCCCTCCACTTT.

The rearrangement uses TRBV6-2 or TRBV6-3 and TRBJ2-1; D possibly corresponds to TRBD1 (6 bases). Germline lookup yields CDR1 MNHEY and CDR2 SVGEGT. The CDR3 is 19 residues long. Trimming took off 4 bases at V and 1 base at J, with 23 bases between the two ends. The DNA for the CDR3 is TGTGCCAGCAGTTTAAATAACGGGCCCGGCACAGGGTCCTACAATGAGCAGTTCTTC. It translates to CASSLNNGPGTGSYNEQFF.

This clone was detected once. The CDR3 loop reads CASSSQGISNYGYTF. The CDR3 nucleotides read TGTGCCAGCAGTTCCCAGGGGATCTCAAACTATGGCTACACCTTC. The chain recombines TRBV6-6 with TRBJ1-2; the D gene is possibly TRBD1 (6 bases). In germline, CDR1 is MNHNY, CDR2 SVGAGI (reference sequence). V lost 4 bases, J lost 2 bases, and 14 bases lay in between. The CDR3 covers 15 residues.

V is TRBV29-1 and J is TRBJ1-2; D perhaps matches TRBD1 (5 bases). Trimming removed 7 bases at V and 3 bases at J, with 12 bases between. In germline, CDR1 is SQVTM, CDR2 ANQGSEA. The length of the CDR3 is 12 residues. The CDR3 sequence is CSGREGDYGYTF. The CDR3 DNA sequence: TGCAGCGGGCGGGAAGGGGACTATGGCTACACCTTC.

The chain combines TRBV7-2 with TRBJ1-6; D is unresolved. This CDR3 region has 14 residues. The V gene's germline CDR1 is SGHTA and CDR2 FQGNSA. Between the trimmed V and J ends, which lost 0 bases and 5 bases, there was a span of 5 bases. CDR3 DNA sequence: TGTGCCAGCAGCTTAGCACAGAATAATTCACCCCTCCACTTT. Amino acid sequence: CASSLAQNNSPLHF.

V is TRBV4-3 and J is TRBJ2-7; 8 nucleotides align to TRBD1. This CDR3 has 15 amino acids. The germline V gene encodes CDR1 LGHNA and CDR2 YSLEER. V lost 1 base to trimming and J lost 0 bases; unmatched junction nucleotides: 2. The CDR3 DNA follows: TGCGCCAGCAGCCAAGGGACAGGGAGCTCCTACGAGCAGTACTTC. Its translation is CASSQGTGSSYEQYF.

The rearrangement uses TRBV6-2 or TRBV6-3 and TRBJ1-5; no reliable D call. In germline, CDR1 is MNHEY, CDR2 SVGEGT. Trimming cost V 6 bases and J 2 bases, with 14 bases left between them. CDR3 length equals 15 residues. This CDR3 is CASSLVPPGNQPQHF. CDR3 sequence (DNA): TGTGCCAGCAGCCTCGTCCCGCCGGGCAATCAGCCCCAGCATTTT.

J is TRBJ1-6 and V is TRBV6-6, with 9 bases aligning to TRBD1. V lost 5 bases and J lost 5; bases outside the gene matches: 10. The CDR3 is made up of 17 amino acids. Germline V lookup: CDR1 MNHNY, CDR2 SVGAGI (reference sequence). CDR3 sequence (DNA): TGTGCCAGCAGTCCAACTCCGGGACAGGGAAATAATTCACCCCTCCACTTT. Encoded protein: CASSPTPGQGNNSPLHF.

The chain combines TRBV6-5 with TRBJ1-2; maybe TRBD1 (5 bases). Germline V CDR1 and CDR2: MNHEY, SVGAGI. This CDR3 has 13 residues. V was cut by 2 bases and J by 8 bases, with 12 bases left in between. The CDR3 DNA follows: TGTGCCAGCAGTTACGTTGGTAGGGGAGGCTACACCTTC. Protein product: CASSYVGRGGYTF.

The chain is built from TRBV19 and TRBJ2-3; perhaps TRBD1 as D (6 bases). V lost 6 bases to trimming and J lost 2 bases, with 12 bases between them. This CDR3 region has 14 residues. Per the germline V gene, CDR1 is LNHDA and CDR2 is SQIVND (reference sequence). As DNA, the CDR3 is TGTGCCAGTAGACCACAGGGATTCACAGATACGCAGTATTTT. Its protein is CASRPQGFTDTQYF.

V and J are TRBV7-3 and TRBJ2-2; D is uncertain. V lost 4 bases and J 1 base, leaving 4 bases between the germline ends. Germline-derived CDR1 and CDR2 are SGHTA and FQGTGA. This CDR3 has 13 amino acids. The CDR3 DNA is TGTGCCAGCAGCTCCGTGAACACCGGGGAGCTGTTTTTT. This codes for CASSSVNTGELFF.

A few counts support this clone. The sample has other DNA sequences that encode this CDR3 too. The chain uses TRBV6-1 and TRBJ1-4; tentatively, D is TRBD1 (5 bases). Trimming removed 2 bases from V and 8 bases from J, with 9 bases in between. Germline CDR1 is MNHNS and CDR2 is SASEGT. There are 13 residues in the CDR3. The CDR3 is CASSEPGGEKLFF. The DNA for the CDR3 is TGTGCCAGCAGTGAACCGGGGGGAGAAAAACTGTTTTTT.

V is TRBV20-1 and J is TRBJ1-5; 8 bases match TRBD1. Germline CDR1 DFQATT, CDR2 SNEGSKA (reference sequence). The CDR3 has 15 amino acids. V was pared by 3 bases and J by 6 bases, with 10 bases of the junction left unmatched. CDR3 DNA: TGCAGTGCTAGTCCTACGACAGGGGTCGGTCAGCCCCAGCATTTT. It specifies CSASPTTGVGQPQHF.

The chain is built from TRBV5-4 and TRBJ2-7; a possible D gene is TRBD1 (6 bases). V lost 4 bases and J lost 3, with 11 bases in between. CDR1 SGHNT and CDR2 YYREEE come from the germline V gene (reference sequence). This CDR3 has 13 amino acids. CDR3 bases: TGTGCCAGCAGCCCCGGCAGGGGCTACGAGCAGTACTTC. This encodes CASSPGRGYEQYF.

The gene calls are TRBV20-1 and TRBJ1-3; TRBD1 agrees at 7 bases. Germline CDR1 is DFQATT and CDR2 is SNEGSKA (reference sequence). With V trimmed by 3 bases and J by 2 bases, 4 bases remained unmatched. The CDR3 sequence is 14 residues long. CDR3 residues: CSASPGTAGNTIYF. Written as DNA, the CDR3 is TGCAGTGCTAGTCCCGGGACAGCTGGAAACACCATATATTTT.

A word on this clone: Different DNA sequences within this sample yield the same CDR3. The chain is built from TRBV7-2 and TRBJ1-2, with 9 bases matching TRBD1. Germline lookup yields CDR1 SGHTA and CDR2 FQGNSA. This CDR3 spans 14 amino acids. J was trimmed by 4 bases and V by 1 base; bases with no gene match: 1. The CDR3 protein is CASSLEGQGYGYTF. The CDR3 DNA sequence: TGTGCCAGCAGCTTAGAGGGACAGGGCTATGGCTACACCTTC. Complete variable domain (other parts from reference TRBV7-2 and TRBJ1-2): GAGVSQSPSNKVTEKGKDVELRCDPISGHTALYWYRQSLGQGLEFLIYFQGNSAPDKSGLPSDRFSAERTGGSVSTLTIQRTQQEDSAVYLCASSLEGQGYGYTFGSGTRLTVV.

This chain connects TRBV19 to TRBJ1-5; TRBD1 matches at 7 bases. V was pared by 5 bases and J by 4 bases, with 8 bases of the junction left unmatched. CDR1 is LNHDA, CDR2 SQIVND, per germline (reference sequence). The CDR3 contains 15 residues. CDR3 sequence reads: CASSPTGEGNQPQHF. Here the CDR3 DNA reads TGTGCCAGTAGTCCCACAGGGGAAGGAAATCAGCCCCAGCATTTT.

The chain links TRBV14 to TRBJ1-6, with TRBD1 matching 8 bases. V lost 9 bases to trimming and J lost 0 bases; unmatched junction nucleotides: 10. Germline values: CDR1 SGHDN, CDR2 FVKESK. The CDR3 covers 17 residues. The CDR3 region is CASSGQEKGSYNSPLHF. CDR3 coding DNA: TGTGCCAGTTCGGGACAGGAGAAGGGCTCCTATAATTCACCCCTCCACTTT.